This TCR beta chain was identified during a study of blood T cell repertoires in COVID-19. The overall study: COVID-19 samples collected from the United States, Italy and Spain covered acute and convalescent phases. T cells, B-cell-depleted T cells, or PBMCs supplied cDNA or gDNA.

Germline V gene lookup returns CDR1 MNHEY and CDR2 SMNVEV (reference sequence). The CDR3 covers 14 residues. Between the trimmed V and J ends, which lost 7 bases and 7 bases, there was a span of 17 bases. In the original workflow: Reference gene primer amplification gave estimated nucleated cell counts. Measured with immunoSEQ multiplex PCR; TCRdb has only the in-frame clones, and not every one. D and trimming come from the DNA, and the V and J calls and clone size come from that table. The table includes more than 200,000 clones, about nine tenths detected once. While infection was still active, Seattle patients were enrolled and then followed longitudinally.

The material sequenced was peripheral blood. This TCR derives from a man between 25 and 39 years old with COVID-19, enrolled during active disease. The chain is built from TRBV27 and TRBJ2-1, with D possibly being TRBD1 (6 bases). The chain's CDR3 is CASNRDIYDNEQFF. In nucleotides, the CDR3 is TGTGCCAGCAACCGGGACATCTATGATAATGAGCAGTTCTTC.